This paragraph covers one T cell receptor (beta chain) sequence. These data come from a study of cytomegalovirus exposure and HLA in healthy donors. The PCR contained 60 Vbeta and 13 Jbeta primers. Clones were sequenced by immunoSEQ multiplex PCR, and TCRdb holds only the in-frame ones, with some missing. The sample holds 150,000 to 200,000 clones, around 75% seen once. For this donor, CMV serostatus was not recorded. Germline loops: CDR1 MNHEY, CDR2 SVGAGI. V trimming: 5 bases; J trimming: 10 bases; junction bases outside the gene matches: 8. The CDR3 covers 13 residues. This clonotype was sampled from a human donor in good health. This chain links TRBV6-5 with TRBJ1-1; 9 nucleotides agree with TRBD1. Sequenced input: PBMCs. CDR3 nucleotide sequence: TGTGCCAGCAGTCCCGGGACAGGGTGCGGAGCTTTCTTT. As protein: CASSPGTGCGAFF.